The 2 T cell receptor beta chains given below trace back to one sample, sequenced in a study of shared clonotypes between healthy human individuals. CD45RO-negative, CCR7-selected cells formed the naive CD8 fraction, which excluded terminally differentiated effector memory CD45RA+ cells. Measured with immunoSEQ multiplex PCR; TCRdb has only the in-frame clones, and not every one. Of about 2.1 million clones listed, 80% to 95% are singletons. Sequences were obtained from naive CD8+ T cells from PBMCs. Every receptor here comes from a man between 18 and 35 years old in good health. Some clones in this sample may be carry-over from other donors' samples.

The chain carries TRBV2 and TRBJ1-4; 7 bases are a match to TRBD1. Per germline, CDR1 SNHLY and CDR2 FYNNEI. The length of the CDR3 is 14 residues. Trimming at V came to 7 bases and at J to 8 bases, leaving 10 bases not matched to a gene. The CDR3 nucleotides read TGTGCCAGCACCGACCGGGACAGCCACGAAAAACTGTTTTTT. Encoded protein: CASTDRDSHEKLFF.

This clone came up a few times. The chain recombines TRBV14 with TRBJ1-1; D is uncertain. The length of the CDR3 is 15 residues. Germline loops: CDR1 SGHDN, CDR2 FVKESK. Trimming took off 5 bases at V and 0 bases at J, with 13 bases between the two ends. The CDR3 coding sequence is TGTGCCAGCAGCGACGAAAACACCGTGAACACTGAAGCTTTCTTT. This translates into CASSDENTVNTEAFF.